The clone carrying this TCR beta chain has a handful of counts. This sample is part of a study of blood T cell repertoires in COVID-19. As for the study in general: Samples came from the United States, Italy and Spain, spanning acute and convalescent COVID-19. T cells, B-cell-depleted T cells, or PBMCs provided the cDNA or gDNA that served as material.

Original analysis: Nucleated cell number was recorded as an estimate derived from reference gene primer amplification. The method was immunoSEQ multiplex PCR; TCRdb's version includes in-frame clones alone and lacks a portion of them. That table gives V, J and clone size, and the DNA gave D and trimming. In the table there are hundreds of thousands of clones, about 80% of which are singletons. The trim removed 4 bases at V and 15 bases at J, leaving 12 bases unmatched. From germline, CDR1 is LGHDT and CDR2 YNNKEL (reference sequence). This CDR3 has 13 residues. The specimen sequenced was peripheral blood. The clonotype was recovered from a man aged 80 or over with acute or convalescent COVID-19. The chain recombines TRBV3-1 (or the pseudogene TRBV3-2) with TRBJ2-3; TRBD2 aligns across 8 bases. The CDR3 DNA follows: TGTGCCAGCAGCCGCCAGCTAGCGGGCCCGGTATATTTT. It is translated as CASSRQLAGPVYF.